The sequence of this TCR beta chain was determined in a study of control samples from healthy donors and cancer patients. CDR3 length: 14 residues. Germline CDR1 and CDR2: MNHNY and SVGAGI (reference sequence). J was trimmed by 6 bases and V by 7 bases; bases with no gene match: 11. Repertoires were generated with immunoSEQ multiplex PCR, while TCRdb's copy carries only in-frame clones and drops some. Of fewer than 200,000 clones listed, 96% were seen once; the top ten hold 0.85% to 1.3%. The rearrangement uses TRBV6-6 and TRBJ1-1; 7 positions agree with TRBD1. Sequenced: blood. This TCR was recovered from a woman in her 30s in good health. DNA for the CDR3: TGTGCCAGCATACCAGGGGGGCTTAAGCCTGAAGCTTTCTTT. It is translated as CASIPGGLKPEAFF.